The clone carrying this TCR beta chain was detected only a few times. Its specificity is not known. This specimen belongs to a study of T cells after yellow fever vaccination. At the level of the study: Libraries from low-cell-number fractions were prepared with the SMART-Seq v4 Ultra Low Input RNA kit. Regarding the study as a whole: There was a small share of clonotypes that showed up in both the CD4 and CD8 compartments. The bulk population could contribute abundant contaminating clonotypes to FACS-sorted repertoires.

After removal of 7 bases from V and 4 bases from J, the junction contained 8 bases not matched to a gene. CDR3 size: 15 residues. CDR1 and CDR2 (germline): ENHRY, SYGVKD. The 5'RACE template-switching step produced TCR cDNA and added a universal primer site and UMIs. TCRdb fed the 5' RACE reads into MiXCR, producing one record per CDR3 protein. Among hundreds of thousands of distinct CDR3 sequences listed, about 8.7% were seen once. The rearrangement uses TRBV10-3 and TRBJ1-2; TRBD1 aligns across 11 bases. The receptor's source is a man younger than 35 who received the YFV17D yellow fever vaccine. The sequences come from PBMCs, collected on the day of the first yellow fever vaccination. CDR3 residues: CAITGTGGPSYGYTF. DNA for the CDR3: TGTGCCATCACCGGGACAGGGGGACCGAGCTATGGCTACACCTTC.